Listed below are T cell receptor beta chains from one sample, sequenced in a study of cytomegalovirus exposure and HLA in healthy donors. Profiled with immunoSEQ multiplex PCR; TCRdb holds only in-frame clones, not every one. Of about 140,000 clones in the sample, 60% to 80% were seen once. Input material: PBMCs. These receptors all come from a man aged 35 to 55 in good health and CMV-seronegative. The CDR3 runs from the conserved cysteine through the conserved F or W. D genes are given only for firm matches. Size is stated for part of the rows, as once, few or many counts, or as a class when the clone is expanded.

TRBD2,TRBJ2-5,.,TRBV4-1,TGCGCCAGCAGCCAGAGCGAGAGGGCTAGCGGGGGGGCTTGGGAGACCCAGTACTTC,CASSQSERASGGAWETQYF
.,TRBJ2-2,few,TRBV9,TGTGCCAGCAGCGGCGGGTCGACGAACACCGGGGAGCTGTTTTTT,CASSGGSTNTGELFF
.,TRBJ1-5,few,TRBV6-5,TGTGCCAGCAGTGGGACACTATATAGCAATCAGCCCCAGCATTTT,CASSGTLYSNQPQHF
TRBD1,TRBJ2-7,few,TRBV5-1,TGCGCCAGCAGCTTGTCTTTCGGGACAGGGCCCTACGAGCAGTACTTC,CASSLSFGTGPYEQYF
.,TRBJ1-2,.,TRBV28,TGTGCCAGCAGTTTAGGGCCGGGGAACTATGGCTACACCTTC,CASSLGPGNYGYTF
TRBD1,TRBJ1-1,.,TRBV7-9,TGTGCCAGCAGCGACGGGACAGGGAGGTACACTGAAGCTTTCTTT,CASSDGTGRYTEAFF
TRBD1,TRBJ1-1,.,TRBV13,TGTGCCAGCAGCTTATTTGGTAGCACAGGGGCTTCCTCCAACACTGAAGCTTTCTTT,CASSLFGSTGASSNTEAFF
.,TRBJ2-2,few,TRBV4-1,TGCGCCAGCAGCCAAGGGTTATTAGGGGGGGTTCGGCCCGGGGAGCTGTTTTTT,CASSQGLLGGVRPGELFF
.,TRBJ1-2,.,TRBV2,TGTGCCGTAAGGAGGGGTGACGGCTACACCTTC,CAVRRGDGYTF
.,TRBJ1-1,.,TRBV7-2,TGTGCCAGCAGCTCCCCTACGGTTCAGAACACTGAAGCTTTCTTT,CASSSPTVQNTEAFF
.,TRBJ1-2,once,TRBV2,TGTGCCAGCCTCCAGAACAGATTAACCTATGGCTACACCTTC,CASLQNRLTYGYTF
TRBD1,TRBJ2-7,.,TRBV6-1,TGTGCCAGCGGCTCCGGGGACAGGGGGTACGAGCAGTACTTC,CASGSGDRGYEQYF
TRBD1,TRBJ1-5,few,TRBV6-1,TGTGCCAGCAGTGCCTTGGGACAGTCAAGCAATCAGCCCCAGCATTTT,CASSALGQSSNQPQHF
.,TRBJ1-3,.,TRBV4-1,TGCGCCAGCAGCCAAGGTCCAGGTTCTGGAAACACCATATATTTT,CASSQGPGSGNTIYF
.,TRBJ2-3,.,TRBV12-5,TGTGCTAGTGGGCGTGAGGGAGGCACGCAGTATTTT,CASGREGGTQYF
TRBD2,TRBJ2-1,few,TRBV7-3,TGTGCCAGCAGCCGAGCGGGGGGATCCTACAATGAGCAGTTCTTC,CASSRAGGSYNEQFF
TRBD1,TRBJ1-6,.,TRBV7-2,TGTGCCAGCAGCTCCGGGACAGGGGGACGCAATTCACCCCTCCACTTT,CASSSGTGGRNSPLHF
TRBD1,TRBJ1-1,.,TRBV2,TGTGCCAGCAGGTTAGACAGGGTTGAGACTGAAGCTTTCTTT,CASRLDRVETEAFF
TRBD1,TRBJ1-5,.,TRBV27,TGTGCCAGCAGTTGGGACAGTCGAGATCAGCCCCAGCATTTT,CASSWDSRDQPQHF
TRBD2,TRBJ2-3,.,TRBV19,TGTGCCAGTAGTATGGGCCTAGCGGGGTTAGAAACGCAGTATTTT,CASSMGLAGLETQYF
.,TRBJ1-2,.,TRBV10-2,TGCGCCAGCAGTGAGTCAAAACACAAAGGGGGTAGTCCCAACTATGGCTACACCTTC,CASSESKHKGGSPNYGYTF
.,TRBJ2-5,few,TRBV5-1,TGCGCCAGCAGCTTGGACTCCTTAGCACAGACCCAGTACTTC,CASSLDSLAQTQYF
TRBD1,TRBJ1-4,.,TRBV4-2,TGTGCCAGCGAACCCGGGACAGGGGGTGAAAAACTGTTTTTT,CASEPGTGGEKLFF
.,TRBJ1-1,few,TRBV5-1,TGCGCCAGCAGCCTGGGGGCGATGAACACTGAAGCTTTCTTT,CASSLGAMNTEAFF